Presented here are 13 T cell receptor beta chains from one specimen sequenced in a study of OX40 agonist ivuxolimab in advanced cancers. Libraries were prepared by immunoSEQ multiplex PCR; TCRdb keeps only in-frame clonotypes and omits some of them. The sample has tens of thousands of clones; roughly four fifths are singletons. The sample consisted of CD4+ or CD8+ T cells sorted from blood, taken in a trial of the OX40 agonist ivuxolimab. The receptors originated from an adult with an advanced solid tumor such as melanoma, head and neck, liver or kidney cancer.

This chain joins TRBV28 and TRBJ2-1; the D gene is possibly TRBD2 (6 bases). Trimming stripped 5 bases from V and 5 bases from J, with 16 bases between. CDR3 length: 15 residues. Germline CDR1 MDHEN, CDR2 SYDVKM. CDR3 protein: CASSAAGTLDNEQFF. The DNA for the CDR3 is TGTGCCAGCAGTGCAGCCGGGACTCTGGACAATGAGCAGTTCTTC. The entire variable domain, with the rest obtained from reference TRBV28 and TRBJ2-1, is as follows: DVKVTQSSRYLVKRTGEKVFLECVQDMDHENMFWYRQDPGLGLRLIYFSYDVKMKEKGDIPEGYSVSREKKERFSLILESASTNQTSMYLCASSAAGTLDNEQFFGPGTRLTVL.

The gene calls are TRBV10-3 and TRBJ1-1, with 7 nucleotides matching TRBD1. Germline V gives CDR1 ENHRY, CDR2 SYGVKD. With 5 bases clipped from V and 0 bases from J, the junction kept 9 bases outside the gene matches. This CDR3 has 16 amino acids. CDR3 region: CAISNRGRWMNTEAFF. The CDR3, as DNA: TGTGCCATCAGTAACAGGGGCCGGTGGATGAACACTGAAGCTTTCTTT.

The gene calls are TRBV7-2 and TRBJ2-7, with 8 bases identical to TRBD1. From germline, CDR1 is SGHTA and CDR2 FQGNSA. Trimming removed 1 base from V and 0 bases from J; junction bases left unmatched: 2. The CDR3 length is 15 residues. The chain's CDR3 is CASSLDRGFSYEQYF. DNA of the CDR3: TGTGCCAGCAGCTTAGACAGGGGGTTCTCCTACGAGCAGTACTTC.

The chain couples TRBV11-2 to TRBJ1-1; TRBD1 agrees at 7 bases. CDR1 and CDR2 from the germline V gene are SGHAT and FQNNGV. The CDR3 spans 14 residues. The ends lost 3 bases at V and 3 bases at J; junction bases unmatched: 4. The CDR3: CASSLWTGDTEAFF. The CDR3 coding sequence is TGTGCCAGCAGCTTGTGGACAGGTGACACTGAAGCTTTCTTT. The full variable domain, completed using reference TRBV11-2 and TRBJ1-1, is EAGVAQSPRYKIIEKRQSVAFWCNPISGHATLYWYQQILGQGPKLLIQFQNNGVVDDSQLPKDRFSAERLKGVDSTLKIQPAKLEDSAVYLCASSLWTGDTEAFFGQGTRLTVV.

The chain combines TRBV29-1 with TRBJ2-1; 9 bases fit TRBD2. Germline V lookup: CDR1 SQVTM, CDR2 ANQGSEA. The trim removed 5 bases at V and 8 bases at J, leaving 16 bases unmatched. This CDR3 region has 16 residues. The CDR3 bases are TGCAGCGTTAGCGCTGGAATAGCGGGAGCGTGGGATGAGCAGTTCTTC. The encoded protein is CSVSAGIAGAWDEQFF.

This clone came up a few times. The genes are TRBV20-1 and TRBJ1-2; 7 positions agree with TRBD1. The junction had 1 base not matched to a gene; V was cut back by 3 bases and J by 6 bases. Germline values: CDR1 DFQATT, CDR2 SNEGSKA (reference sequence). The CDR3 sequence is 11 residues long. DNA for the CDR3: TGCAGTGCTAGCACAGGGGATGGCTACACCTTC. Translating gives CSASTGDGYTF.

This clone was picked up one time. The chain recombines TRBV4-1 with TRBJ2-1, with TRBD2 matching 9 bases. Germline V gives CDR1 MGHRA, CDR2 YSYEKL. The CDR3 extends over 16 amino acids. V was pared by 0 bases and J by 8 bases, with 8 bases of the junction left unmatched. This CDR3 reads CASSQDRSGSSDEQFF. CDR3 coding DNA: TGCGCCAGCAGCCAAGATCGTAGCGGGAGTTCCGATGAGCAGTTCTTC.

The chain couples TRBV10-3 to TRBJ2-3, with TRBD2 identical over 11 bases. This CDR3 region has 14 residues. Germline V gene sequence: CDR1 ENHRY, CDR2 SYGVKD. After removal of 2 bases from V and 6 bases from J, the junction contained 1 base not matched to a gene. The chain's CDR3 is CAISETSGGDTQYF. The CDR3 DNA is TGTGCCATCAGTGAGACTAGCGGGGGCGATACGCAGTATTTT.

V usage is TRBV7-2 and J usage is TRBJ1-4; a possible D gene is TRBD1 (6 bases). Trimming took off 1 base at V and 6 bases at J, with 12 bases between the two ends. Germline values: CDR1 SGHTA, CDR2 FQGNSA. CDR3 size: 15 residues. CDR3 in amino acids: CASSLVGGLDEKLFF. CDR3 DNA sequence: TGTGCCAGCAGCTTAGTTGGGGGCCTTGATGAAAAACTGTTTTTT.

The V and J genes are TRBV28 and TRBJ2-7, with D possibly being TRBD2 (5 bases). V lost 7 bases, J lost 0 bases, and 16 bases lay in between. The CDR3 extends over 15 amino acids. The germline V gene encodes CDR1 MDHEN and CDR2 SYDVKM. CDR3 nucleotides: TGTGCCAGCAACCCCCCGTACGGGGACTCCTACGAGCAGTACTTC. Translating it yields CASNPPYGDSYEQYF.

This CDR3 reads CASSPRTDTQYF. The CDR3 nucleotides read TGTGCCAGCAGCCCCCGTACAGATACGCAGTATTTT. The rearrangement joins TRBV7-9 to TRBJ2-3; no clear D gene. The CDR3 runs to 12 residues. Germline CDR1 reads SEHNR; CDR2 reads FQNEAQ (reference sequence). V was pared by 5 bases and J by 3 bases, with 6 bases between. Variable domain in full (rest from reference TRBV7-9 and TRBJ2-3): DTGVSQNPRHKITKRGQNVTFRCDPISEHNRLYWYRQTLGQGPEFLTYFQNEAQLEKSRLLSDRFSAERPKGSFSTLEIQRTEQGDSAMYLCASSPRTDTQYFGPGTRLTVL.

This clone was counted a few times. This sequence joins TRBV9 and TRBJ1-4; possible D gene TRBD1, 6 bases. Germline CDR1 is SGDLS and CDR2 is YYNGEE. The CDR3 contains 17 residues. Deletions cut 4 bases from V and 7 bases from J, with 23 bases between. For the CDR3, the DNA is TGTGCCAGCAGCCCCCACACGCAGGGGACGAGGGGTGAAAAACTGTTTTTT. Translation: CASSPHTQGTRGEKLFF.

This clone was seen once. For the CDR3, the DNA is TGTGCCAGCAGTGTTAGCGGGAGCACAGATACGCAGTATTTT. Amino acid sequence: CASSVSGSTDTQYF. The rearrangement joins TRBV6-1 to TRBJ2-3; 7 positions match TRBD2. This CDR3 is 14 amino acids long. The V and J ends lost 4 bases and 0 bases, in that order; junction bases with no gene match: 1. The germline V gene encodes CDR1 MNHNS and CDR2 SASEGT.